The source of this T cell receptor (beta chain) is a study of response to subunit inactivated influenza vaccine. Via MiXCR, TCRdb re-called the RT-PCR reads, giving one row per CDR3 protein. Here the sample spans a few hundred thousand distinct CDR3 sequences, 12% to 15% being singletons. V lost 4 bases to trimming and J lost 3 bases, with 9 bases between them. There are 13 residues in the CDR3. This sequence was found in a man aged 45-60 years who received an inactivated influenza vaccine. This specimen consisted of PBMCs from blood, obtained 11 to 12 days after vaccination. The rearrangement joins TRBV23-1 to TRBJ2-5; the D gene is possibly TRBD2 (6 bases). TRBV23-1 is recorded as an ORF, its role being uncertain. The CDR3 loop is CASSRIAEETQYF. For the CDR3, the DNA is TGCGCCAGCAGTCGAATAGCGGAAGAGACCCAGTACTTC.